Listed below are T cell receptor beta chains from one sample, sequenced in a study of T cells in Graves' hyperthyroidism and ophthalmopathy. From the multiplex PCR reads, TCRdb called clonotypes with MiXCR, one entry per CDR3 protein. Here the sample spans hundreds of thousands of distinct CDR3 sequences, more than 30% being singletons. Material for sequencing was blood. Source of these receptors: a man aged 18 to 30 with Graves' hyperthyroidism. The CDR3 runs from the conserved cysteine through the conserved F or W. D genes are given only for firm matches. Clone size is not always given. Where it is, it says once, few, many or a class for expanded clones.

D	size	V	J	DNA	CDR3
-	many	TRBV7-9	TRBJ2-7	TGTGCCAGCAGCAGACGGGCCTACGAGCAGTACTTC	CASSRRAYEQYF
-	few	TRBV19	TRBJ2-7	TGTGCCAGTAGTATCTCATTTTTCACCTACGAGCAGTACTTC	CASSISFFTYEQYF
-	few	TRBV5-1	TRBJ2-5	TGCGCCAGCAGCTTGGTGGCTCGGGCTGGCCAAGAGACCCAGTACTTC	CASSLVARAGQETQYF
-	-	TRBV12-3/TRBV12-4	TRBJ2-5	TGTGCCAGCAGTTTAGCTCCGGGGAAAGAGACCCAGTACTTC	CASSLAPGKETQYF
-	-	TRBV20-1	TRBJ2-2	TGCAGTGCCGGGCCCCGCTCCAACACCGGGGAGCTGTTTTTT	CSAGPRSNTGELFF
-	few	TRBV2	TRBJ1-2	TGTGCCAGCAGCGGGGGGACCGGAGCCTATGGCTACACCTTC	CASSGGTGAYGYTF
TRBD1	once	TRBV6-1	TRBJ2-7	TGTGCCAGCAGTGAAGGGACAGGGTTGAACTACGAGCAGTACTTC	CASSEGTGLNYEQYF
-	-	TRBV2	TRBJ2-7	TGTGCCAGCAGTTCGGAATGGAGGGCCACAACCGAGCAGTACTTC	CASSSEWRATTEQYF
TRBD2	once	TRBV9	TRBJ2-5	TGTGCCAGCAGCCTCATAGCTAGCGGGGGGGAAGAGACCCAGTACTTC	CASSLIASGGEETQYF
TRBD2	-	TRBV6-1	TRBJ2-7	TGTGCCAGCAAGCGACTAGCGGATACCTACGAGCAGTACTTC	CASKRLADTYEQYF
TRBD1	-	TRBV15	TRBJ1-1	TGTGCCACCAGCCTGACAGGGGGCTTCGCTGAAGCTTTCTTT	CATSLTGGFAEAFF
-	-	TRBV7-9	TRBJ1-6	TGTGCCAGCAGCTCCGTCGGAAATCAGCCCCTCCACTTT	CASSSVGNQPLHF
TRBD1	-	TRBV4-2	TRBJ1-2	TGTGCCAGCAGCCAGGAACAGGGGGCGGACGCTGGCTACACCTTC	CASSQEQGADAGYTF
-	many	TRBV19	TRBJ1-1	TGTGCCAGCGCCCCCGGGACGGATAACACTGAAGCTTTCTTT	CASAPGTDNTEAFF
-	few	TRBV7-9	TRBJ1-2	TGTGCCAGCAGCTTGGCAGCGGGGGACTATGGCTACACCTTC	CASSLAAGDYGYTF
-	once	TRBV4-1	TRBJ1-5	TGTGCCGGCAGCCAAGGTGGTATACGGAGGGATCAGCCCCAGCATTTT	CAGSQGGIRRDQPQHF
-	-	TRBV12-3/TRBV12-4	TRBJ1-1	TGTGCTAGTGGTTTGGGCTCGTTGAACACTGAAGCTTTCTTT	CASGLGSLNTEAFF
-	-	TRBV7-9	TRBJ1-1	TGTGCCAGCATCAACAGTCTGGGGACTGAAGCTTTCTTT	CASINSLGTEAFF
-	-	TRBV7-9	TRBJ1-1	TGTGCCAGCAGCTTAGTCGCAGGGGTGACGAACACTGAAGCTTTCTTT	CASSLVAGVTNTEAFF
TRBD1	many	TRBV19	TRBJ2-7	TGTGCCAGTAGTCTGACAGGGTCGTGGGAGCAGTACTTC	CASSLTGSWEQYF
TRBD1	few	TRBV5-1	TRBJ1-1	TGCGCCAGCAGACTTGGGTCAGGACAGGGGGAGAACACTGAAGCTTTCTTT	CASRLGSGQGENTEAFF
-	many	TRBV5-6	TRBJ1-2	TGTGCCAGCAGCTTGGACACGCGCTACACCTTC	CASSLDTRYTF
-	few	TRBV12-3/TRBV12-4	TRBJ2-7	TGTGCCACCTTACAGGGTGGTGGGTACGAGCAGTACTTC	CATLQGGGYEQYF
-	-	TRBV7-2	TRBJ1-1	TGTGCCAGCAGCTTAAGGGGCGTAGGTACTGAAGCTTTCTTT	CASSLRGVGTEAFF
TRBD1	-	TRBV29-1	TRBJ2-7	TGCAGCCAAGGGCAGGGGGCCTACGAGCAGTACTTC	CSQGQGAYEQYF
-	-	TRBV20-1	TRBJ2-1	TGCAGTGCTAGGAAGGGCAGGAATGAGCAGTTCTTC	CSARKGRNEQFF
-	many	TRBV7-2	TRBJ1-4	TGTGCCAGCAGCTTGATGAAGGCTGAAAAACTGTTTTTT	CASSLMKAEKLFF
-	-	TRBV11-3	TRBJ2-5	TGTGCCAGCAGCCGCCGGGGACTCCAAGAGACCCAGTACTTC	CASSRRGLQETQYF
-	many	TRBV4-1	TRBJ1-3	TGTGCCAGCAGCCAAGATCGGGGAAACACCATATATTTT	CASSQDRGNTIYF
-	many	TRBV29-1	TRBJ2-5	TGCAGCGTCCTAATCGGTGGGACCGTGCAAGAGACCCAGTACTTC	CSVLIGGTVQETQYF
TRBD1	-	TRBV2	TRBJ1-4	TGTGCCAGCAGTTTAGCGCGGGACAGTAATGAAAAACTGTTTTTT	CASSLARDSNEKLFF
-	-	TRBV6-1	TRBJ1-6	TGTGCCAGCAATACGGACAGTGCTTCACCCCTCCACTTT	CASNTDSASPLHF
-	-	TRBV19	TRBJ1-1	TGTGCCAGTAGTATAGTGCAGGGGCCCTTTGAAGCTTTCTTT	CASSIVQGPFEAFF
TRBD1	-	TRBV25-1	TRBJ1-2	TGTGCCGCGACCGCCGGGACAGGGGGACAGATCGGCTACACCTTC	CAATAGTGGQIGYTF
-	many	TRBV7-4	TRBJ1-5	TGTGCCAGCGTTCATTTGGGTCAGCCCCAGCATTTT	CASVHLGQPQHF
TRBD2	-	TRBV2	TRBJ2-7	TGTGCCAGCAGCCGATCTGGGACTAGCGGGAAAGGTATTGGCGAGCAGTACTTC	CASSRSGTSGKGIGEQYF
-	many	TRBV6-6	TRBJ1-1	TGTGCCAGCAGTTCCCGTATAGGGTGGGCTTTCTTT	CASSSRIGWAFF
-	few	TRBV12-3/TRBV12-4	TRBJ1-1	TGTGCCAGCAGTTTGTCCCCCATGGCGGTGAACACTGAAGCTTTCTTT	CASSLSPMAVNTEAFF
-	many	TRBV7-2	TRBJ1-1	TGTGCCAGCAGCCTCTCGCCAAGCAGGGGATCTTTCTTT	CASSLSPSRGSFF
-	many	TRBV24-1	TRBJ2-7	TGTGCCACCAGTGGGACCCCTAGCTCCGAGCAGTACTTC	CATSGTPSSEQYF
-	few	TRBV15	TRBJ1-2	TGTGCCAGCTTCCGGAACAACTATGGCTACACCTTC	CASFRNNYGYTF
-	few	TRBV2	TRBJ1-2	TGTGCCAGCAGTCTAAGAGCCGGCGGTCTTGGCTACACCTTC	CASSLRAGGLGYTF
TRBD2	many	TRBV29-1	TRBJ2-7	TGCAGCGTCGACGGGGGGTCCTACGAGCAGTACTTC	CSVDGGSYEQYF
-	few	TRBV19	TRBJ2-2	TGTGCCAGTCCCCGCCCAGGGGAAGGGTATAGGGAGCTGTTTTTT	CASPRPGEGYRELFF
-	-	TRBV10-3	TRBJ1-1	TGTGCCATCAGTGAGATGAAGTACACTGAAGCTTTCTTT	CAISEMKYTEAFF
TRBD1	few	TRBV6-5	TRBJ1-6	TGTGCCAGCAGACCGACAGGGAAAGGCTTGAATTCACCCCTCCACTTT	CASRPTGKGLNSPLHF
TRBD2	-	TRBV5-6	TRBJ2-5	TGTGCCAGCAGCTCGGGACTACCGTACCAAGAGACCCAGTACTTC	CASSSGLPYQETQYF
TRBD1	-	TRBV2	TRBJ1-4	TGTGCCAGCAGTCCCGGACAGGCAGTGCTTAATGAAAAACTGTTTTTT	CASSPGQAVLNEKLFF
-	-	TRBV6-1	TRBJ2-5	TGTGCCAGCACCTATTCAGGGGTAGAGACCCAGTACTTC	CASTYSGVETQYF
-	-	TRBV7-2	TRBJ1-1	TGTGCCAGCAGGCCCTGGAGGGGCACTGAAGCTTTCTTT	CASRPWRGTEAFF
TRBD2	-	TRBV5-1	TRBJ2-7	TGCGCCAGCAGCCAAGGGGCCGGACTAGCGCTCTACGAGCAGTACTTC	CASSQGAGLALYEQYF
TRBD1	many	TRBV29-1	TRBJ1-1	TGCAGCGTTGAATTCGGGGGGACAGTTGTGAACACTGAAGCTTTCTTT	CSVEFGGTVVNTEAFF
-	many	TRBV10-3	TRBJ1-2	TGTGCCATCGGTGGGGCAGGGCACTATGGCTACACCTTC	CAIGGAGHYGYTF
TRBD2	-	TRBV12-3/TRBV12-4	TRBJ2-7	TGTGCCTGCAGTGGGGGACTAGCGGACTACGAGCAGTACTTC	CACSGGLADYEQYF
-	-	TRBV15	TRBJ2-2	TGTGCCACCAGCAGAGCAGCAGGGCGAACCGGGGAGCTGTTTTTT	CATSRAAGRTGELFF